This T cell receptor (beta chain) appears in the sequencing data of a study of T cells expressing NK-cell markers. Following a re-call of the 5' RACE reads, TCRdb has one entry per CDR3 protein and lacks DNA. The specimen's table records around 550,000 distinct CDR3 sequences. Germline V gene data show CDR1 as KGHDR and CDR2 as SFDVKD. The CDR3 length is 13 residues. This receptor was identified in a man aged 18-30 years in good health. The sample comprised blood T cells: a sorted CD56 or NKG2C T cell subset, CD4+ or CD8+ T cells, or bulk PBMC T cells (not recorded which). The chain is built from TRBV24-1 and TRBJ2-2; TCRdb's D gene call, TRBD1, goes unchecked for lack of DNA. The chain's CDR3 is CATTGTGGRELFF.